A selection of T cell receptor beta chains follows, all from one sample in a study of CD8 T cells in Susac syndrome. Each CDR3 protein is one row after TCRdb ran MiXCR on the immunoSEQ multiplex PCR reads. The table lists just under 95,000 distinct CDR3 sequences, over 90% of them singletons. The sample taken for sequencing was CD4+ T cells from PBMCs. The receptors were gathered from a human donor with Susac syndrome. The CDR3 runs from the conserved cysteine through the conserved F or W. Fields, in order: D gene, V gene, clone size, J gene, CDR3 protein, CDR3 DNA. The D gene is left open where the match is weak. The listing skips clone size in some rows; elsewhere it reads once, few, many or a size class.

d_gene: .; v_gene: TRBV15; abundance: .; j_gene: TRBJ2-5; CDR3aa: CATSRIGEETQYF; CDR3nt: TGTGCCACCAGCAGAATCGGGGAAGAGACCCAGTACTTC
d_gene: .; v_gene: TRBV6-5; abundance: .; j_gene: TRBJ1-3; CDR3aa: CASSWNGITIYF; CDR3nt: TGTGCCAGCAGTTGGAATGGAATCACCATATATTTT
d_gene: .; v_gene: TRBV20-1; abundance: .; j_gene: TRBJ1-3; CDR3aa: CSARDPESHSGNTIYF; CDR3nt: TGCAGTGCTAGAGATCCGGAATCCCACTCTGGAAACACCATATATTTT
d_gene: TRBD1; v_gene: TRBV9; abundance: few; j_gene: TRBJ2-5; CDR3aa: CASSVAGQVTKETQYF; CDR3nt: TGTGCCAGCAGCGTAGCAGGACAGGTGACTAAAGAGACCCAGTACTTC
d_gene: .; v_gene: TRBV12-3/TRBV12-4; abundance: once; j_gene: TRBJ1-2; CDR3aa: CASSFSFGGYGYTF; CDR3nt: TGTGCCAGCAGTTTTAGTTTCGGTGGCTATGGCTACACCTTC
d_gene: .; v_gene: TRBV9; abundance: .; j_gene: TRBJ1-2; CDR3aa: CASSVEAYGYTF; CDR3nt: TGTGCCAGCAGCGTAGAGGCCTATGGCTACACCTTC
d_gene: .; v_gene: TRBV20-1; abundance: .; j_gene: TRBJ1-6; CDR3aa: CSARAGRNHSPLHF; CDR3nt: TGCAGTGCTAGAGCGGGCAGAAACCATTCACCCCTCCACTTT
d_gene: .; v_gene: TRBV28; abundance: once; j_gene: TRBJ1-2; CDR3aa: CASSLRVVYGYTF; CDR3nt: TGTGCCAGCAGCTTGAGGGTTGTCTATGGCTACACCTTC
d_gene: .; v_gene: TRBV18; abundance: .; j_gene: TRBJ1-5; CDR3aa: CASSPSGMDQPQHF; CDR3nt: TGTGCCAGCTCACCATCAGGGATGGATCAGCCCCAGCATTTT
d_gene: .; v_gene: TRBV21-1; abundance: .; j_gene: TRBJ2-7; CDR3aa: CASSKSHEQYF; CDR3nt: TGTGCCAGCAGCAAAAGTCACGAGCAGTACTTC
d_gene: .; v_gene: TRBV19; abundance: few; j_gene: TRBJ2-5; CDR3aa: CASRGEETQYF; CDR3nt: TGTGCCAGTAGGGGGGAAGAGACCCAGTACTTC
d_gene: TRBD1; v_gene: TRBV20-1; abundance: .; j_gene: TRBJ1-2; CDR3aa: CSATDRGRRNNYGYTF; CDR3nt: TGCAGTGCAACAGACAGGGGGCGTAGAAATAACTATGGCTACACCTTC
d_gene: TRBD2; v_gene: TRBV5-1; abundance: .; j_gene: TRBJ2-7; CDR3aa: CASSPFAGGTYEQYF; CDR3nt: TGCGCCAGCAGCCCCTTTGCGGGGGGTACCTACGAGCAGTACTTC
d_gene: .; v_gene: TRBV7-3; abundance: .; j_gene: TRBJ1-1; CDR3aa: CASSPSHTGWTEAFF; CDR3nt: TGTGCCAGCAGCCCTTCGCATACTGGATGGACTGAAGCTTTCTTT
d_gene: .; v_gene: TRBV2; abundance: .; j_gene: TRBJ1-1; CDR3aa: CASGHLNTEAFF; CDR3nt: TGTGCCAGCGGACACCTGAACACTGAAGCTTTCTTT
d_gene: .; v_gene: TRBV24-1; abundance: .; j_gene: TRBJ2-7; CDR3aa: CATSGGPSYEQYF; CDR3nt: TGTGCCACCAGTGGGGGGCCTTCCTACGAGCAGTACTTC
d_gene: TRBD2; v_gene: TRBV30; abundance: .; j_gene: TRBJ2-3; CDR3aa: CAWRRGGPPTDTQYF; CDR3nt: TGTGCCTGGAGACGGGGGGGACCCCCAACAGATACGCAGTATTTT
d_gene: TRBD2; v_gene: TRBV27; abundance: .; j_gene: TRBJ2-3; CDR3aa: CASSFSLVARGGLVTDTQYF; CDR3nt: TGTGCCAGCAGTTTCTCCCTAGTTGCGCGGGGGGGCCTGGTCACAGATACGCAGTATTTT
d_gene: .; v_gene: TRBV18; abundance: .; j_gene: TRBJ2-7; CDR3aa: CASSPPNRPYEQYF; CDR3nt: TGTGCCAGCTCACCACCTAACAGGCCCTACGAGCAGTACTTC
d_gene: .; v_gene: TRBV30; abundance: .; j_gene: TRBJ2-7; CDR3aa: CAWSDIGYEQYF; CDR3nt: TGTGCCTGGAGTGACATAGGTTACGAGCAGTACTTC
d_gene: TRBD2; v_gene: TRBV6-2/TRBV6-3; abundance: .; j_gene: TRBJ2-7; CDR3aa: CASRTLAVISYEQYF; CDR3nt: TGTGCCAGCAGGACTCTAGCGGTGATATCCTACGAGCAGTACTTC
d_gene: TRBD1; v_gene: TRBV20-1; abundance: .; j_gene: TRBJ2-1; CDR3aa: CSASMPWDRELF; CDR3nt: TGCAGTGCTAGTATGCCGTGGGACAGGGAGCTCTTC
d_gene: .; v_gene: TRBV30; abundance: .; j_gene: TRBJ1-1; CDR3aa: CAWSVFRTDTEAFF; CDR3nt: TGTGCCTGGAGTGTTTTTCGGACAGACACTGAAGCTTTCTTT